The sequence of this TCR beta chain was determined in a study of cytotoxic CD8 clonotypes in ibrutinib-treated CLL. Study details: After a median of 68 months, 14 patients stayed remitted and some twelve progressed; responses had been partial in 24 and complete in 2. Study-wide points: With treatment, public clonotypes, which were uncommon, either contracted or remained stable. Patients had baseline clonality above age-matched healthy donors, and this clonality moved with circulating CD8+ T-cell counts.

Only in-frame clones appear in the TCRdb table, and some are missing; sequencing was by immunoSEQ multiplex PCR. The table has tens of thousands of clones, over 60% seen once. This clone was found a few times. Its antigen is currently unknown. The V and J ends lost 1 base and 8 bases respectively, with 9 bases between them. The V gene's germline CDR1 is LNHDA and CDR2 SQIVND (reference sequence). This CDR3 is built from 12 residues. The sequence derives from a human donor with chronic lymphocytic leukemia. Specimen: PBMCs, collected after 24 months of ibrutinib treatment. The chain carries TRBV19 and TRBJ2-7; D remains unclear. The CDR3 here is CASSIGAGQQYF. Here the CDR3 DNA reads TGTGCCAGTAGTATAGGGGCCGGGCAGCAGTACTTC. The full variable domain, rest sourced from reference TRBV19 and TRBJ2-7, is DGGITQSPKYLFRKEGQNVTLSCEQNLNHDAMYWYRQDPGQGLRLIYYSQIVNDFQKGDIAEGYSVSREKKESFPLTVTSAQKNPTAFYLCASSIGAGQQYFGPGTRLTVT.